This T cell receptor beta chain came from a study of T cells in women clearing cervical HPV infection. Trimming removed 5 bases at V and 0 bases at J, with 5 bases between. From germline, CDR1 is SEHNR and CDR2 FQNEAQ (reference sequence). The CDR3 has 13 amino acids. Average input was around 1,100 ng genomic DNA for immunoSEQ TCR beta CDR3 amplification. Profiling relied on immunoSEQ multiplex PCR, and the TCRdb table lists in-frame clones only, not all of them. Its listing shows about 14,000 clones. Concerning this clone: The sequenced fragment ends 3 residues before the CDR3 boundary, so the rest is inferred from the germline J gene.

This TCR came from a woman aged 18 to 75 with a cervical HPV16 infection that either progressed to CIN3+ or cleared (not recorded which). Sequencing input: blood buffy coat. J is TRBJ1-5 and V is TRBV7-9; D gene uncertain. The part of the CDR3 DNA that was read is TGTGCCAGCAGCCACTATAGCAATCAGCCC. Its protein is CASSHYSNQP. The CDR3 reads in full as CASSHYSNQPQHF.